The 24 T cell receptor beta chains reported below all come from one sample, sequenced in a study of T cells in Graves' hyperthyroidism and ophthalmopathy (dated by TCRdb to the late 2010s). Receptor amplification or capture employed multiplex PCR. These reads were obtained on an Illumina HiSeq 2000. The TCR beta CDR3 regions were amplified from the RNA transcripts. For the first round of RT-PCR on the TCR CDR3, the HTBI primer set was used together with the Qiagen OneStep RT-PCR kit. Using fastp trimming at Q25 and MiXCR clonotype assembly, TCRdb reanalyzed the public sequencing data and kept in-frame beta chains. Under each unique CDR3 protein, matching rows form one entry showing the most common genes and DNA. This sample lists 400,000 to 550,000 distinct CDR3 sequences; around 15% were detected once. The ten largest clonotypes hold over 15% of the sample. The sample consisted of blood. These receptors came from a young woman with Graves' hyperthyroidism.

This clonotype appeared many times. The chain employs TRBV7-3 and TRBJ2-3; 7 nucleotides line up with TRBD1. The junction had 8 bases not matched to a gene; V was cut back by 5 bases and J by 0 bases. Germline V lookup: CDR1 SGHTA, CDR2 FQGTGA. This CDR3 contains 16 residues. CDR3 in DNA: TGTGCCAGCAGCCCCAACCCGGGACAGAGCACAGATACGCAGTATTTT. Translation gives CASSPNPGQSTDTQYF.

The chain employs TRBV6-2 or TRBV6-3 and TRBJ2-4; TRBD1 is a possible D gene (5 bases). CDR3 size: 15 residues. The germline gives CDR1 MNHEY, CDR2 SVGEGT. V lost 6 bases and J 0 bases, leaving 12 bases between the germline ends. The CDR3 here is CASRKQELAKNIQYF. The DNA of the CDR3 is TGTGCCAGCAGGAAACAGGAACTAGCCAAAAACATTCAGTACTTC.

As to this clonotype: An end of the junction differs from the germline gene, which may be a read error. V is TRBV5-1 and J is TRBJ1-1, with TRBD1 matching 8 bases. Looked up from germline, CDR1 is SGHRS and CDR2 is YFSETQ. The CDR3 is 14 amino acids. The CDR3 loop is CASSRGQVNTGAFF. The CDR3 DNA reads as TGCGCCAGCAGCCGGGGACAGGTGAACACTGGAGCTTTCTTT.

The chain carries TRBV12-3 or TRBV12-4 and TRBJ2-1; maybe TRBD2 (5 bases). Trimming removed 5 bases from V and 4 bases from J, with 12 bases in between. This CDR3 has 14 amino acids. This chain's CDR3 is CASSVSSGYNEQFF. The DNA for the CDR3 is TGTGCCAGCAGTGTTTCAAGCGGATACAATGAGCAGTTCTTC.

This clonotype was seen ten or more times. The V gene is TRBV2, the J gene TRBJ1-2; TRBD1 aligns across 12 bases. With 7 bases clipped from V and 6 bases from J, the junction kept 9 bases outside the gene matches. The CDR3 contains 15 residues. Germline CDR1 is SNHLY and CDR2 is FYNNEI. CDR3 nucleotide sequence: TGTGCCAGCACATTCGGGACAGGGGGCGAGGATGGCTACACCTTC. This sequence encodes CASTFGTGGEDGYTF.

Ten or more counts support this clonotype. The chain couples TRBV7-8 to TRBJ1-2; D not certain. V lost 4 bases to trimming and J lost 8 bases, with 20 bases between them. This CDR3 has 15 residues. CDR1 is SGHVS and CDR2 is FQNEAQ in the germline V gene. The DNA of the CDR3 is TGTGCCAGCAGCTCAAGAGTCCCTAGGCTGCTCGGCTACACCTTC. Its translation is CASSSRVPRLLGYTF.

V and J are TRBV2 and TRBJ2-2; possible D gene TRBD2, 7 bases. V was cut by 8 bases and J by 4 bases, with 17 bases left in between. Germline-derived CDR1 and CDR2 are SNHLY and FYNNEI. The CDR3 consists of 15 residues. This CDR3 reads CASDGRGSGTGELFF. The CDR3 nucleotides read TGTGCCAGCGATGGGAGGGGGTCGGGCACCGGGGAGCTGTTTTTT.

The table lists this clonotype with many counts. The gene calls are TRBV10-3 and TRBJ2-6; D is unclear. The CDR3 has 16 amino acids. Trimming took 9 bases from V and 0 from J, leaving 15 bases between them. Germline V CDR1 and CDR2: ENHRY, SYGVKD. DNA for the CDR3: TGTGCCATGAGTAGTGGCTGGTCCTCTGGGGCCAACGTCCTGACTTTC. Translated: CAMSSGWSSGANVLTF.

This clonotype came up many times. The V gene is TRBV6-1, the J gene TRBJ1-1; no reliable D call. Trimming shortened V by 5 bases and J by 6 bases, and 13 bases separated the two germline ends. Germline CDR1 is MNHNS and CDR2 is SASEGT. CDR3 length: 13 amino acids. CDR3 nucleotides: TGTGCCAGCAGTTTCCAGAGGGCTCCTGAAGCTTTCTTT. This sequence encodes CASSFQRAPEAFF.

The chain combines TRBV20-1 with TRBJ2-1; 9 bases map to TRBD1. The V and J ends lost 1 base and 10 bases, in that order; junction bases with no gene match: 14. Germline V gene sequence: CDR1 DFQATT, CDR2 SNEGSKA (reference sequence). The CDR3 loop spans 16 amino acids. The CDR3 DNA is TGCAGTGCTAGAGGGCCAACCGGGACAGGGCCCAGGGAGCAGTTCTTC. Protein sequence: CSARGPTGTGPREQFF.

This chain joins TRBV9 and TRBJ1-3; D unclear. Germline loops: CDR1 SGDLS, CDR2 YYNGEE. This CDR3 is built from 15 residues. V was clipped by 4 bases and J by 1 base, with 12 bases between them. For the CDR3, the DNA is TGTGCCAGCAGCCCACGGATAGAATCTGGAAACACCATATATTTT. Encoded protein: CASSPRIESGNTIYF.

Ten or more counts support this clonotype. The chain employs TRBV18 and TRBJ2-7, with 8 bases lining up with TRBD2. The trim removed 3 bases at V and 4 bases at J, leaving 8 bases unmatched. The CDR3 contains 15 residues. Germline-derived CDR1 and CDR2 are KGHSH and LQKENI. The CDR3 nucleotides read TGTGCCAGCTCACCGGGGACTAGAGGGGGGTACGAGCAGTACTTC. Translating gives CASSPGTRGGYEQYF.

This clonotype has at least ten counts. The J gene is TRBJ1-2, the V gene TRBV5-1, with D maybe TRBD1 (6 bases). V was cut by 3 bases and J by 5 bases, with 14 bases left in between. Germline CDR1 SGHRS, CDR2 YFSETQ. This CDR3 is 14 amino acids long. CDR3 coding DNA: TGCGCCAGCAGCTCAATACAGGGTTTTTATGGCTACACCTTC. Its protein product is CASSSIQGFYGYTF.

In this sample, this clonotype turned up many times. This rearrangement joins TRBV12-3 or TRBV12-4 to TRBJ2-5; the match to TRBD1 covers 9 bases. The length of the CDR3 is 18 residues. V dropped 3 bases and J dropped 3; count of bases not matched to a gene: 14. In DNA form, the CDR3 reads TGTGCCAGCAGTTTGCGGCTTACCGGGACAGGGAGTGAAGAGACCCAGTACTTC. Translating gives CASSLRLTGTGSEETQYF.

This clonotype was recorded at least ten times. The genes are TRBV9 and TRBJ2-3; the match to TRBD2 covers 7 bases. Germline V CDR1 and CDR2: SGDLS, YYNGEE. With 3 bases clipped from V and 1 base from J, the junction kept 5 bases outside the gene matches. The CDR3 spans 15 residues. The CDR3 coding sequence is TGTGCCAGCAGCGACCTGGGGGGGGGCACAGATACGCAGTATTTT. Protein sequence: CASSDLGGGTDTQYF.

Many counts were recorded for this clonotype. CDR3 nucleotides: TGTGCCAGCAGTTTGCTCGGTTCTGCGGGGTCACCCCTCCACTTT. Translating it yields CASSLLGSAGSPLHF. The V and J genes are TRBV12-3 or TRBV12-4 and TRBJ1-6; no clear D gene. Between the trimmed V and J ends, which lost 3 bases and 10 bases, there was a span of 16 bases. CDR3 length: 15 residues.

This clonotype was counted ten times or more. The V call is TRBV12-3 or TRBV12-4, the J call TRBJ1-6, with D maybe TRBD1 (6 bases). Between the trimmed V and J ends, which lost 3 bases and 4 bases, there was a span of 13 bases. This CDR3 has 16 residues. The CDR3 here is CASSFTPGQYNSPLHF. CDR3 DNA sequence: TGTGCCAGCAGTTTTACCCCGGGACAATATAATTCACCCCTCCACTTT.

The chain carries TRBV5-1 and TRBJ2-3, with D hard to call. V lost 0 bases and J lost 0, with 14 bases in between. Germline CDR1 SGHRS, CDR2 YFSETQ. The CDR3 length is 17 residues. The CDR3 DNA follows: TGCGCCAGCAGCTTGGTATGGGCGGCTGCTAGCACAGATACGCAGTATTTT. Protein sequence: CASSLVWAAASTDTQYF.

The rearrangement uses TRBV5-1 and TRBJ2-2; TRBD2 might be the D (5 bases). Trimming cost V 3 bases and J 7 bases, with 16 bases left between them. Germline-derived CDR1 and CDR2 are SGHRS and YFSETQ. CDR3 length: 15 residues. The CDR3 loop is CASSSDRLEGGELFF. CDR3 coding DNA: TGCGCCAGCAGCTCCGACCGGCTAGAGGGCGGGGAGCTGTTTTTT.

This clonotype showed up many times. The chain carries TRBV12-3 or TRBV12-4 and TRBJ1-2, with a tentative D call TRBD1 (6 bases). The ends were cut back, 7 bases at V and 4 bases at J, with 13 bases in the middle. The CDR3 consists of 13 residues. CDR3 DNA sequence: TGTGCCAGCAACCAGGGACAAGCCTATGGCTACACCTTC. Translation: CASNQGQAYGYTF.

The chain couples TRBV5-1 to TRBJ2-1; 11 bases map to TRBD1. The CDR3 runs to 15 residues. CDR1 is SGHRS and CDR2 is YFSETQ in the germline V gene. V trimming: 7 bases; J trimming: 8 bases; junction bases outside the gene matches: 11. The CDR3, as DNA: TGCGCCAGCGCCGAGGACAGGGGGCTTATCTATGAGCAGTTCTTC. It yields the protein CASAEDRGLIYEQFF.

The sample holds many counts of this clonotype. CDR3 amino acids: CASSPQRRAGTGELFF. The CDR3 bases are TGTGCCAGCTCACCCCAGCGGAGGGCAGGCACCGGGGAGCTGTTTTTT. This rearrangement joins TRBV18 to TRBJ2-2; possibly TRBD2 for D (6 bases). In germline, CDR1 is KGHSH, CDR2 LQKENI. Trimming pared 3 bases from V and 4 bases from J, leaving 15 bases between. CDR3 size: 16 residues.

In this sample, this clonotype turned up many times. This sequence joins TRBV6-1 and TRBJ2-1; 10 bases fit TRBD2. This CDR3 region has 15 residues. Germline V lookup: CDR1 MNHNS, CDR2 SASEGT. With 6 bases clipped from V and 4 bases from J, the junction kept 6 bases outside the gene matches. CDR3: CASSGAGGPYNEQFF. The DNA of the CDR3 is TGTGCCAGCAGCGGAGCGGGAGGGCCGTACAATGAGCAGTTCTTC.

Ten or more counts support this clonotype. The chain is built from TRBV5-1 and TRBJ2-3; D not certain. V was cut by 1 base and J by 6 bases, with 15 bases left in between. Germline assignment: CDR1 SGHRS and CDR2 YFSETQ. The CDR3 totals 15 residues. The CDR3 loop reads CASSLIGEVRDTQYF. The CDR3 DNA sequence: TGCGCCAGCAGCTTGATCGGCGAGGTTCGGGATACGCAGTATTTT.